This paragraph covers one TCR beta chain sequence. These data are taken from a study of blood T cell repertoires in COVID-19. V lost 1 base and J lost 4; bases outside the gene matches: 5. The CDR3 is 17 residues long. In germline, CDR1 is SGHVS, CDR2 FNYEAQ. The repertoire was sequenced with immunoSEQ multiplex PCR; TCRdb's copy has only in-frame clones and lacks some. The sample carries roughly 450,000 clones, roughly 91% recorded once. The rearrangement joins TRBV7-6 to TRBJ2-2; 11 bases align to TRBD2. The clonotype was recovered from a man between 18 and 35 years old who had recovered from COVID-19. The specimen sequenced was PBMCs or T cells enriched from blood (not recorded which). CDR3 in DNA: TGTGCCAGCAGCTTAGAAATAGCGGGGGGGCCCACCGGGGAGCTGTTTTTT. It yields the protein CASSLEIAGGPTGELFF. Full variable domain (missing parts from reference TRBV7-6 and TRBJ2-2): GAGVSQSPRYKVTKRGQDVALRCDPISGHVSLYWYRQALGQGPEFLTYFNYEAQQDKSGLPNDRFSAERPEGSISTLTIQRTEQRDSAMYRCASSLEIAGGPTGELFFGEGSRLTVL.